These T cell receptor beta chains were read from a single sample in a study of cytotoxic CD8 clonotypes in ibrutinib-treated CLL. Clones were read by immunoSEQ multiplex PCR, and TCRdb kept only the in-frame ones, dropping some. This table holds 45,000 to 55,000 clones, approximately 50% found once. The sample in question was PBMCs, obtained after 12 months of ibrutinib treatment. The receptors derive from a human donor with chronic lymphocytic leukemia. The CDR3 runs from the conserved cysteine through the conserved F or W. The order of the fields is J gene, V gene, CDR3 protein.

>TRBJ1-6|TRBV28
CASSPGRISPLHF
>TRBJ1-1|TRBV29-1
CSVGTGMNTEAFF
>TRBJ2-7|TRBV14
CASSQGQGPYEQYF
>TRBJ2-7|TRBV2
CASRAGIPYEQYF
>TRBJ1-4|TRBV9
CASSVGGPIATNEKLFF
>TRBJ1-2|TRBV29-1
CSVDAVYGYTF
>TRBJ1-6|TRBV28
CASRPPDRGNSPLHF
>TRBJ2-5|TRBV5-1
CASSLASYLGQETQYF
>TRBJ1-1|TRBV5-1
CASSLGQGAMNTEAFF
>TRBJ2-7|TRBV5-5
CASSATAYEQYF
>TRBJ2-7|TRBV6-1
CASSEMLAGEGQYF
>TRBJ1-5|TRBV2
CASSEAPISWPQHF
>TRBJ2-5|TRBV4-1
CASTSGLRRTETQYF
>TRBJ1-1|TRBV6-5
CASTLHGRTEAFF
>TRBJ1-5|TRBV5-1
CASSFLGGQPQHF
>TRBJ2-7|TRBV4-1
CASSPSAQGYEQYF
>TRBJ2-5|TRBV11-2
CASSLPLGGGETQYF
>TRBJ2-4|TRBV2
CASSVRQGQNIQYF
>TRBJ2-7|TRBV5-1
CASSLPDSYEQYF
>TRBJ2-7|TRBV5-4
CASSTPSSYEQYF
>TRBJ2-3|TRBV5-4
CASSRDFPYTDTQYF
>TRBJ1-2|TRBV6-1
CASSRTGGNYGYTF
>TRBJ1-1|TRBV19
CASSPDGTGGWGTEAFF
>TRBJ1-4|TRBV5-1
CASSLASGSREKLFF
>TRBJ2-7|TRBV29-1
CSVGGTGPYEQYF
>TRBJ2-7|TRBV6-6
CASRQGFYEQYF
>TRBJ1-4|TRBV14
CASRKGDEKLFF
>TRBJ2-7|TRBV10-3
CAISPDRTPTYEQYF
>TRBJ1-3|TRBV2
CASTRHSRSGNTIYF
>TRBJ1-1|TRBV27
CASSSDRGGSEAFF
>TRBJ2-2|TRBV7-6
CASSGTNTGELFF
>TRBJ2-1|TRBV27
CASRREDEQFF
>TRBJ2-3|TRBV2
CASNRVGTDTQYF
>TRBJ2-3|TRBV7-6
CASGSGDTQYF
>TRBJ2-3|TRBV9
CASSVERGPDTQYF
>TRBJ2-1|TRBV18
CASSPDRGYNEQFF
>TRBJ2-5|TRBV5-4
CASSLGGRGRGRGETQYF
>TRBJ2-7|TRBV2
CASSEIEGTEQYF
>TRBJ1-5|TRBV6-1
CASSEVAKYSNQPQHF
>TRBJ2-7|TRBV18
CASSEPSGASYEQYF
>TRBJ1-2|TRBV27
CASGRGQAVFGYTF
>TRBJ1-1|TRBV6-6
CASSYNGPGEAFF
>TRBJ1-2|TRBV2
CASGDGYGYTF
>TRBJ1-3|TRBV2
CASSELGNTIYF
>TRBJ1-1|TRBV28
CASSTPGQGSPEAFF
>TRBJ1-3|TRBV28
CASSTGHSGNTIYF
>TRBJ1-5|TRBV27
CAGNKAPGYAGQPQHF
>TRBJ1-2|TRBV27
CASSGGVHYGYTF
>TRBJ1-6|TRBV7-9
CASSLAWDPNSPLHF
>TRBJ2-3|TRBV5-1
CASSFGTDTQYF
>TRBJ2-7|TRBV5-4
CASSFRDRGASYEQYF
>TRBJ1-1|TRBV9
CASSGREGMNTEAFF
>TRBJ1-2|TRBV10-2
CASSVYQLNYGYTF